This T cell receptor beta chain was identified during a study of T cells in Graves' hyperthyroidism and ophthalmopathy. Germline V gives CDR1 SNHLY, CDR2 FYNNEI. The V and J ends lost 5 bases and 5 bases respectively, with 12 bases between them. The CDR3 contains 13 residues. TCR beta CDR3 sequences were amplified from RNA transcripts. The HTBI primer set was used in a first-round RT-PCR of the TCR CDR3. TCRdb passed the multiplex PCR reads through MiXCR, listing each CDR3 protein once. The table records 600,000 or so distinct CDR3 sequences, about 45% of them present only once. This clonotype has at least ten counts.

This chain connects TRBV2 to TRBJ2-5, with unresolved D. Material for sequencing was peripheral blood or thyroid tissue (not recorded which). This clonotype was obtained from a woman aged 18-35 years with Graves' hyperthyroidism. Written as DNA, the CDR3 is TGTGCCAGCAGTTCGGATCCTCGGGAGACCCAGTACTTC. Translating gives CASSSDPRETQYF.